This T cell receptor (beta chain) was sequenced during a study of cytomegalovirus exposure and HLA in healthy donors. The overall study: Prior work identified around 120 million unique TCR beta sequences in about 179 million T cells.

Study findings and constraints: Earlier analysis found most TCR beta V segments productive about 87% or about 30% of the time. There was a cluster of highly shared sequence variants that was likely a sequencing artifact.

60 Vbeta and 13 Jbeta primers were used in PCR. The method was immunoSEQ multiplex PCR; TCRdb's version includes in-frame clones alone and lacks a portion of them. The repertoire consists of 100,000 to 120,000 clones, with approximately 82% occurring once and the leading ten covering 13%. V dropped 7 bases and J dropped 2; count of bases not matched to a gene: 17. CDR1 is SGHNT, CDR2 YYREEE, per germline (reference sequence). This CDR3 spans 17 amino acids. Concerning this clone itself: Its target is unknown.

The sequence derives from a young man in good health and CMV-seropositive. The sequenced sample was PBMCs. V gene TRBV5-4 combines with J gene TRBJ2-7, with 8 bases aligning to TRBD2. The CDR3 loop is CASSPRGGSGTTYEQYF. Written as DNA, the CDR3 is TGTGCCAGCTCTCCTCGAGGTGGTAGCGGGACTACCTACGAGCAGTACTTC.